This is a list of T cell receptor beta chains from one sample in a study of blood T cells in healthy people across ages. From the 5' RACE reads, TCRdb called clonotypes with MiXCR, one entry per CDR3 protein. The table records 720,000 or so distinct CDR3 sequences, less than 45% of them present only once. The source material was blood. The receptor set was obtained from a man at least 80 years old in good health. The CDR3 runs from the conserved cysteine through the conserved F or W. The D gene is left open where the match is weak. Size values are once, few and many counts, or a class for expanded clones, and some rows have none.

d_gene,j_gene,v_gene,abundance,CDR3aa,CDR3nt
NA,TRBJ2-7,TRBV13,many,CASSLAGPGVYEQYF,TGTGCCAGCAGCTTAGCGGGACCTGGAGTCTACGAGCAGTACTTC
NA,TRBJ2-7,TRBV27,NA,CASRLSWAGSYEQYF,TGTGCCAGCAGGTTGAGTTGGGCAGGATCCTACGAGCAGTACTTC
TRBD1,TRBJ2-7,TRBV5-1,NA,CASSYTYTGQASYEQYF,TGCGCCAGCAGCTATACATACACCGGACAGGCCTCCTACGAGCAGTACTTC
NA,TRBJ2-4,TRBV7-9,few,CASSSGPNSQQYF,TGTGCCAGCAGCTCAGGCCCTAATTCCCAGCAGTACTTC
TRBD2,TRBJ2-1,TRBV20-1,NA,CSALKTSGIPYNEQFF,TGCAGTGCTCTAAAGACTAGCGGGATTCCCTACAATGAGCAGTTCTTC
NA,TRBJ2-3,TRBV12-3/TRBV12-4,once,CASRRGGIGTDTQYF,TGTGCCAGCAGGCGCGGGGGCATTGGCACAGATACGCAGTATTTT
NA,TRBJ2-1,TRBV12-5,NA,CASGAQRGAGYNERFF,TGTGCTAGTGGTGCCCAGAGGGGCGCGGGATACAATGAGCGGTTCTTC
NA,TRBJ2-1,TRBV10-3,once,CANGARADNEQFF,TGTGCCAACGGGGCTCGGGCAGACAATGAGCAGTTCTTC
TRBD2,TRBJ2-1,TRBV24-1,NA,CATTSGNNEQFF,TGTGCCACTACTAGCGGTAACAATGAGCAGTTCTTC
NA,TRBJ2-7,TRBV28,NA,CASSPTIAYEQYF,TGTGCCAGCAGCCCTACAATTGCCTACGAGCAGTACTTC
TRBD2,TRBJ2-7,TRBV20-1,NA,CSANSLLTSGSSYNEQYF,TGCAGTGCTAACTCCTTATTGACTAGCGGGAGTTCCTACAATGAGCAGTACTTC
NA,TRBJ2-6,TRBV27,NA,CASSKEDGANVLTF,TGTGCCAGCAGTAAGGAGGACGGGGCCAACGTCCTGACTTTC
NA,TRBJ2-7,TRBV20-1,few,CSASPGRYEQYF,TGCAGTGCTAGCCCGGGCCGCTACGAGCAGTACTTC
NA,TRBJ2-1,TRBV2,few,CASSEWRTMNNEQFF,TGTGCCAGCAGTGAATGGCGGACTATGAACAATGAGCAGTTCTTC
NA,TRBJ1-2,TRBV27,few,CASSSPRNGYTF,TGTGCCAGCAGTTCCCCGCGGAATGGCTACACCTTC
NA,TRBJ2-5,TRBV5-1,NA,CASTTDQPVLEQYF,TGCGCCAGCACCACGGACCAGCCGGTTTTAGAGCAGTACTTC
NA,TRBJ2-3,TRBV6-2/TRBV6-3,few,CASLTRDASTDTQYF,TGTGCCAGCCTAACGCGGGACGCCAGCACAGATACGCAGTATTTT
NA,TRBJ2-5,TRBV27,few,CASSVHKEETQYF,TGTGCCAGCAGTGTCCATAAGGAAGAGACCCAGTACTTC
NA,TRBJ2-5,TRBV29-1,NA,CSVGNWGLETQYF,TGCAGCGTGGGCAATTGGGGGCTGGAGACCCAGTACTTC
TRBD1,TRBJ1-2,TRBV7-9,NA,CASSLEGDRGADGYTF,TGTGCCAGCAGCTTAGAAGGGGACAGGGGTGCTGATGGCTACACCTTC
NA,TRBJ2-7,TRBV20-1,many,CSASPASSYEQYF,TGCAGTGCTAGCCCCGCCAGCTCCTACGAGCAGTACTTC
TRBD1,TRBJ2-2,TRBV30,NA,CAGRTGWNTGELFF,TGTGCCGGACGGACAGGTTGGAACACCGGGGAGCTGTTTTTT
NA,TRBJ1-1,TRBV20-1,NA,CSGSVGEANTEAFF,TGCAGTGGTAGTGTCGGCGAGGCGAACACTGAAGCTTTCTTT
NA,TRBJ2-3,TRBV7-3,NA,CASSTGTFTDTQYF,TGTGCCAGCAGCACCGGGACATTCACAGATACGCAGTATTTT
TRBD1,TRBJ1-2,TRBV9,NA,CASSAGQTINYGYTF,TGTGCCAGCAGCGCGGGACAGACCATTAACTATGGCTACACCTTC
NA,TRBJ2-7,TRBV20-1,NA,CSAPGVQRGSYEQYF,TGCAGTGCCCCGGGGGTTCAAAGGGGGTCCTACGAGCAGTACTTC
NA,TRBJ2-7,TRBV12-3/TRBV12-4,NA,CASSFRTQREQYF,TGTGCCAGCAGTTTTCGGACGCAGAGGGAGCAGTACTTC
TRBD2,TRBJ2-1,TRBV7-2,NA,CASSLGGGRAGLRTQFF,TGTGCCAGCAGCTTAGGCGGCGGGAGGGCCGGTTTAAGAACCCAGTTCTTC
NA,TRBJ2-7,TRBV4-2,many,CASSRVGAYEQYF,TGTGCCAGCAGCCGGGTGGGGGCCTACGAGCAGTACTTC
NA,TRBJ2-3,TRBV20-1,NA,CSARKGTDTQYF,TGCAGTGCTAGAAAGGGTACAGATACGCAGTATTTT
TRBD2,TRBJ2-2,TRBV2,few,CASDPAGVGTGELFF,TGTGCCAGCGATCCAGCGGGGGTGGGGACCGGGGAGCTGTTTTTT
TRBD2,TRBJ2-3,TRBV7-9,NA,CASSSRETSGRSTQCF,TGTGCCAGCAGCTCCAGGGAGACTAGCGGGAGGTCTACGCAGTGTTTT